The 5 T cell receptor beta chains given below trace back to one sample, sequenced in a study of T cell responses to AZD1222 COVID-19 vaccine. Clones were read by immunoSEQ multiplex PCR, and TCRdb kept only the in-frame ones, dropping some. The table includes 110,000 to 150,000 clones, roughly nine tenths detected once. The sample in question was peripheral blood, obtained on day 0 of AZD1222 vaccination. These receptor sequences come from an adult in good health.

The rearrangement uses TRBV19 and TRBJ2-1; 12 positions agree with TRBD2. The CDR3 runs 15 residues. CDR1 is LNHDA, CDR2 SQIVND, per germline (reference sequence). Trimming took 5 bases from V and 9 from J; bases not matched to a gene: 8. CDR3 protein: CASSLTSGSLGEQFF. CDR3 DNA sequence: TGTGCCAGTAGTCTGACTAGCGGGAGCCTCGGTGAGCAGTTCTTC.

This chain joins TRBV12-3 or TRBV12-4 and TRBJ2-4; the D gene is possibly TRBD2 (5 bases). The CDR3 is 13 amino acids. V lost 3 bases and J lost 7, with 10 bases in between. The CDR3: CASSLGTSNIQYF. CDR3 coding DNA: TGTGCCAGCAGTTTGGGCACTAGTAACATTCAGTACTTC.

This clone showed up just once. The chain links TRBV25-1 to TRBJ1-1; TRBD1 agrees at 7 bases. Germline V CDR1 and CDR2: MGHDK, SYGVNS. V was pared by 2 bases and J by 1 base, with 7 bases of the junction left unmatched. The CDR3 runs 16 residues. The CDR3 DNA follows: TGTGCCAGCAGTGAAAGGGACAGCTTACCGAACACTGAAGCTTTCTTT. Its translation is CASSERDSLPNTEAFF.

The J gene is TRBJ1-1, the V gene TRBV9; D is unresolved. This CDR3 contains 15 residues. The germline V gene has CDR1 SGDLS and CDR2 YYNGEE. V dropped 4 bases and J dropped 2 bases, with 15 bases sitting between them. DNA of the CDR3: TGTGCCAGCAGCCCAGAGGGCAGGACCAACACTGAAGCTTTCTTT. Amino acids: CASSPEGRTNTEAFF.

The chain uses TRBV11-2 and TRBJ2-1; perhaps TRBD2 as D (5 bases). The CDR3 contains 13 residues. V dropped 3 bases and J dropped 6 bases, with 9 bases sitting between them. Germline V gene lookup returns CDR1 SGHAT and CDR2 FQNNGV. This CDR3 is CASSFSSPNEQFF. CDR3 coding DNA: TGTGCCAGCAGCTTTTCTAGCCCCAATGAGCAGTTCTTC.